This TCR beta chain emerged from a study of spatial heterogeneity in lung cancer. Study-level background: Beta-chain sequences were consistently detected more often than alpha-chain sequences. Each distinct TCR and UMI combination averaged more than ten appearances in raw reads.

This CDR3 has 12 residues. Germline values: CDR1 ENHRY, CDR2 SYGVKD. Trimming took off 6 bases at V and 6 bases at J, with 12 bases between the two ends. TCRdb re-called the 5' RACE reads with MiXCR, one entry per CDR3 protein. The data show around 2,000 distinct CDR3 sequences, 20% to 25% seen once. Regarding time point: sample taken at primary tumor resection. Donation came from over 60 patients with untreated early-stage non-small cell lung cancer. Extraction of whole RNA from tumor, nontumor lung or frozen PBMC preceded unsorted sequencing. Only a few counts were recorded for this clonotype. V and J are TRBV10-3 and TRBJ2-7; D is undetermined. This TCR was recovered from a male donor with early-stage non-small cell lung cancer. The sequences come from normal lung tissue next to the tumor, collected at surgery. CDR3 coding DNA: TGTGCCATCAGCCATGACTCCGGCGAGCAGTACTTC. This sequence encodes CAISHDSGEQYF.